The clone carrying this T cell receptor (beta chain) was found once. Assay: immunoSEQ multiplex PCR; the TCRdb copy retains only in-frame clones and omits some. The data contain roughly 200,000 clones, 90% of them singletons. These data belong to a study of blood T cell repertoires in COVID-19. In germline, CDR1 is SGHRS, CDR2 YFSETQ. The CDR3 has 16 amino acids. Germline trimming cut 5 bases from V and 4 bases from J; bases unmatched to any gene: 8. J is TRBJ1-3 and V is TRBV5-1; 11 bases are shared with TRBD1. The sample consisted of peripheral blood. The source of this sequence is a man in his fifties or sixties with acute or convalescent COVID-19. The CDR3 nucleotides are TGCGCCAGCAGATATGGACAGGGGGCATCGGGAAACACCATATATTTT. This encodes CASRYGQGASGNTIYF.